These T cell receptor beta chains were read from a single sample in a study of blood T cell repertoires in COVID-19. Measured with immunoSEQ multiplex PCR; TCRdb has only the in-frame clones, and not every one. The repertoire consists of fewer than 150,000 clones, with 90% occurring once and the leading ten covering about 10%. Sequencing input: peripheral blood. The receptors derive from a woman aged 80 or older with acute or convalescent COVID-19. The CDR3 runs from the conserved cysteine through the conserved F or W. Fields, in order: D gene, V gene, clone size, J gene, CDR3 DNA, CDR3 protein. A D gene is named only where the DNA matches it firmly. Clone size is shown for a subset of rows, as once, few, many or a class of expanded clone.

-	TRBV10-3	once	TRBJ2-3	TGTGCCAACAGCGTGGGGGCTGGGGGAGATACGCAGTATTTT	CANSVGAGGDTQYF
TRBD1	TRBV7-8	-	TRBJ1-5	TGTGCCAGCAGCGGGACAGGTAATCAGCCCCAGCATTTT	CASSGTGNQPQHF
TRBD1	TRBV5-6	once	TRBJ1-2	TGTGCCAGCAGCCCCCGACAGGAGGGGGCCTATGGCTACACCTTC	CASSPRQEGAYGYTF
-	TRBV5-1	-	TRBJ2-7	TGCGCCAGCAGTCAGGCGCAGGGCAGGGACGAGCAGTACTTC	CASSQAQGRDEQYF
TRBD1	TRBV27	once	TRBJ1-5	TGTGCCAGCAGTCCCAGGGGGGTTATGAGCAATCAGCCCCAGCATTTT	CASSPRGVMSNQPQHF
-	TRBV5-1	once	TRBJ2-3	TGCGCCAGCAGCGTCGTACAGGTGTCAGATACGCAGTATTTT	CASSVVQVSDTQYF
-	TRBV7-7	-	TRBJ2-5	TGTGCTAGCAGCTTAATGGAGGAAGAGACCCAGTACTTC	CASSLMEEETQYF
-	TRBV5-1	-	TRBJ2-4	TGCGCCAGCAGCTCGGGGACACTATTCGACATTCAGTACTTC	CASSSGTLFDIQYF
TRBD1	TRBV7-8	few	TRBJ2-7	TGTGCCAGCAGCCGGACAGGGGTCCCCACCTACGAGCAGTACTTC	CASSRTGVPTYEQYF
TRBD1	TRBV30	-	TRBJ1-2	TGTGCCTGGAGTGTAAACCCAGGGGGCAACTATGGCTACACCTTC	CAWSVNPGGNYGYTF
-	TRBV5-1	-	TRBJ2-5	TGCGCCAGCAGCTTGGTTTTTCAAACTCAAGAGACCCAGTACTTC	CASSLVFQTQETQYF
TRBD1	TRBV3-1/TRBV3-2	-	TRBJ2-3	TGTGCCAGCAGCCACAAACAGGGGGCTGGGGCAGATACGCAGTATTTT	CASSHKQGAGADTQYF
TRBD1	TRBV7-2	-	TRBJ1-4	TGTGCCAGCAGCTTCGGGACAGGGGTTGAAAAACTGTTTTTT	CASSFGTGVEKLFF
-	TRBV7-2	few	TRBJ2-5	TGTGCCAGCAGAGGGGACCAAGAGACCCAGTACTTC	CASRGDQETQYF
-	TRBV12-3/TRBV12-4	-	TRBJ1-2	TGTGCCAGCAGTTTTACCGCGGTTGGCTACACCTTC	CASSFTAVGYTF
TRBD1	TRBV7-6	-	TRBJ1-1	TGTGCCAGCAGCTTGACAGGGGCCGCCGACACTGAAGCTTTCTTT	CASSLTGAADTEAFF
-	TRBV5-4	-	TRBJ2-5	TGTGCCAGCAGCTTGAGGGGTGGGGAGACCCAGTACTTC	CASSLRGGETQYF
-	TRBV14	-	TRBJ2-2	TGTGCCAGCAGCCAAGTTCCCTTCGACAGCACTACGGCCGGGGAGCTGTTTTTT	CASSQVPFDSTTAGELFF
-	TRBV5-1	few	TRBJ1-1	TGCGCCAGCAGCTTGGCATCCGGGGACATAGAAGCTTTCTTT	CASSLASGDIEAFF
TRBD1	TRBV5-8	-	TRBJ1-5	TGTGCCAGCAGCCCTTTCACAGGGGACAATCAGCCCCAGCATTTT	CASSPFTGDNQPQHF
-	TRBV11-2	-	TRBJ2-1	TGTGCCAGCAGCTTAGGACTTAGCGCCCTAAGCTCCTACAATGAGCAGTTCTTC	CASSLGLSALSSYNEQFF
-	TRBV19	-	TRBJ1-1	TGTGCCAGTAGTCATCCGAGCCTAAACACTGAAGCTTTCTTT	CASSHPSLNTEAFF
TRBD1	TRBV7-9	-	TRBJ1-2	TGTGCCAGCAGTTCCCTGACAGGGACTTATGGCTACACCTTC	CASSSLTGTYGYTF
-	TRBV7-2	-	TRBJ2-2	TGTGCCAGCAGCTTTAGGCCGCAGGGGGGCACCGGGGAGCTGTTTTTT	CASSFRPQGGTGELFF
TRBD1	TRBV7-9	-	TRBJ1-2	TGTGCCAGCAGCTACCCTAACCCGGACAGGAGGAATGGCTACACCTTC	CASSYPNPDRRNGYTF
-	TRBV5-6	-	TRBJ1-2	TGTGCCAGCAGCTTGGTGGCAGCGCTTAACTATGGCTACACCTTC	CASSLVAALNYGYTF
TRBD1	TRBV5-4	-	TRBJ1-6	TGTGCCAGCAGCCCGGGACAGAGAAATTCACCCCTCCACTTT	CASSPGQRNSPLHF
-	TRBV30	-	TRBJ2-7	TGTGCCTGGAGGGCCGCAGGGTCCACCTACGAGCAGTACTTC	CAWRAAGSTYEQYF
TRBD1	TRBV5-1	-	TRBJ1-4	TGCGCCAGCAGCGCTAGACCAGGGGGCGGAGAAAAACTGTTTTTT	CASSARPGGGEKLFF
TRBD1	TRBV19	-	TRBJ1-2	TGTGCCAGTAGTAGCCGGGACAGCTTCTATGGCTACACCTTC	CASSSRDSFYGYTF
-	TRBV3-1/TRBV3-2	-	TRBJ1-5	TGTGCCAGCAGCCAAGCCTCAGGGGTTCAGCCCCAGCATTTT	CASSQASGVQPQHF
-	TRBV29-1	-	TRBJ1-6	TGCAGCGTTGTCCGTCCGCGGGGGAGTTACCAAGGATCACCCCTCCACTTT	CSVVRPRGSYQGSPLHF
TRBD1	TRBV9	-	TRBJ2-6	TGTGCCAGCAGCCCGCGACAGGGATTGAGCTCTGGGGCCAACGTCCTGACTTTC	CASSPRQGLSSGANVLTF
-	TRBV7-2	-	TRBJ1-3	TGTGCCAGCAGCCCAGACTCTGGAAACACCATATATTTT	CASSPDSGNTIYF
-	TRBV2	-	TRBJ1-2	TGTGCCAGCAGTCCCCAAGAGGGCTACACCTTC	CASSPQEGYTF
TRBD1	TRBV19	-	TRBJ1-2	TGTGCCAGTAGTCCTGACAGGGGGTCCAACTATGGCTACACCTTC	CASSPDRGSNYGYTF
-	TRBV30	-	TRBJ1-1	TGTGCCTGGAGTGTTAGGAGGAACACTGAAGCTTTCTTT	CAWSVRRNTEAFF
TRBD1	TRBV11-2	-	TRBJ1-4	TGTGCCAGCAGCTGGGGACAGGGGGCGTTGAATGAAAAACTGTTTTTT	CASSWGQGALNEKLFF
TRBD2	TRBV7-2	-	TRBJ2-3	TGTGCCAGCAGCTTAGGACTAGCGGGGTATACGCAGTATTTT	CASSLGLAGYTQYF
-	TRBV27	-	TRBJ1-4	TGTGCCAGCAGTTTTAGTGCAACTAATGAAAAACTGTTTTTT	CASSFSATNEKLFF
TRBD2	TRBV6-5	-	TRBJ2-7	TGTGCCAGCAGGGGAGGGACCTACGAGCAGTACTTC	CASRGGTYEQYF
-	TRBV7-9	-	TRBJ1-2	TGTGCCAGCAGCTTCTATGATGACTATGGCTACACCTTC	CASSFYDDYGYTF
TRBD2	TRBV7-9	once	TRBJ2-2	TGTGCCAGCAGCGCCAGCGGGGGCACGGGCGGGGAGCTGTTTTTT	CASSASGGTGGELFF
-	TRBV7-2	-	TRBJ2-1	TGTGCCAGCAGCTTAGCAAGGTCTAGCGCGGGCAATGAGCAGTTCTTC	CASSLARSSAGNEQFF
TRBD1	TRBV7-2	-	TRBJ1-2	TGTGCCAGCAGCTTATTCCCCCCCGGACAGGGGGCGGAGGGTGGCTACACCTTC	CASSLFPPGQGAEGGYTF
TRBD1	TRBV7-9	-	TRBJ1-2	TGTGCCAGCAGACTACTAGGACAGGCGCTTAACTATGGCTACACCTTC	CASRLLGQALNYGYTF